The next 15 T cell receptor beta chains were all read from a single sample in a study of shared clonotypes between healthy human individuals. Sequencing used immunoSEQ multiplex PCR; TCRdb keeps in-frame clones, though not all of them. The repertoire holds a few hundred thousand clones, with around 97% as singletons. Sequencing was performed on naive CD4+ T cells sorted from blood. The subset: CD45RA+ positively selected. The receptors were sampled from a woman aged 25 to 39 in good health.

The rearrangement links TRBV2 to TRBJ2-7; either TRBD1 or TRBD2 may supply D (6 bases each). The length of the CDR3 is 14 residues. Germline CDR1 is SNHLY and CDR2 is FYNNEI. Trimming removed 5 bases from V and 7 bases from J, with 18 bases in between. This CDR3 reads CASSWLGGKEEQYF. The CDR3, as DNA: TGTGCCAGCAGTTGGTTGGGGGGCAAGGAGGAGCAGTACTTC.

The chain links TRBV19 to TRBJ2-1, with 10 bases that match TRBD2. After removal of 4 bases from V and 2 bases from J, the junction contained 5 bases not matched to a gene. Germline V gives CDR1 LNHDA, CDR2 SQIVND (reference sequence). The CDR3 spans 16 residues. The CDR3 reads CASSKLAGGPYNEQFF. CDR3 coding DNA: TGTGCCAGTAGTAAGTTAGCGGGAGGCCCCTACAATGAGCAGTTCTTC. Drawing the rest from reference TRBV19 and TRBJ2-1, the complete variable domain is DGGITQSPKYLFRKEGQNVTLSCEQNLNHDAMYWYRQDPGQGLRLIYYSQIVNDFQKGDIAEGYSVSREKKESFPLTVTSAQKNPTAFYLCASSKLAGGPYNEQFFGPGTRLTVL.

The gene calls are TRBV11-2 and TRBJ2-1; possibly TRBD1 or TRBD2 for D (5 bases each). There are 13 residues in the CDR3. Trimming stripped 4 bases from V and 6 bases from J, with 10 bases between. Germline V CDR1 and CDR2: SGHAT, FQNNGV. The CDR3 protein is CASSWDGPNEQFF. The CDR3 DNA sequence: TGTGCCAGCAGCTGGGACGGACCCAATGAGCAGTTCTTC.

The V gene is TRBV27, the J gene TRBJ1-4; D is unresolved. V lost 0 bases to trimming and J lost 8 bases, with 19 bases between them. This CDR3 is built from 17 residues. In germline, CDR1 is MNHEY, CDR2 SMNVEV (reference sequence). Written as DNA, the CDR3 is TGTGCCAGCAGTTTATCGAGGACTCCCCTGGTGGGAGAAAAACTGTTTTTT. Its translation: CASSLSRTPLVGEKLFF.

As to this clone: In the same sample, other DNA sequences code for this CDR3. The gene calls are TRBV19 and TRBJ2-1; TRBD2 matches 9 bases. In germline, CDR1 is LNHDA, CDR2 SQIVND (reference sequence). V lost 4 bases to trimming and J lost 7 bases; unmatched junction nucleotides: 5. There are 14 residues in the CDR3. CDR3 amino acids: CASSSGRARNEQFF. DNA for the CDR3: TGTGCCAGTAGTAGCGGGAGGGCAAGGAATGAGCAGTTCTTC.

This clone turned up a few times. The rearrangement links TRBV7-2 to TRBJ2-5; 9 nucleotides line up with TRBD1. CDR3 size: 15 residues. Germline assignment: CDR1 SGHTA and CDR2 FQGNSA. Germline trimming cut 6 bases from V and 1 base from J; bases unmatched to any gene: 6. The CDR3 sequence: CASSSGQGPQETQYF. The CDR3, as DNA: TGTGCCAGCAGTTCAGGACAGGGGCCCCAAGAGACCCAGTACTTC. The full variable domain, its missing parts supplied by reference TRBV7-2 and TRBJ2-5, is GAGVSQSPSNKVTEKGKDVELRCDPISGHTALYWYRQSLGQGLEFLIYFQGNSAPDKSGLPSDRFSAERTGGSVSTLTIQRTQQEDSAVYLCASSSGQGPQETQYFGPGTRLLVL.

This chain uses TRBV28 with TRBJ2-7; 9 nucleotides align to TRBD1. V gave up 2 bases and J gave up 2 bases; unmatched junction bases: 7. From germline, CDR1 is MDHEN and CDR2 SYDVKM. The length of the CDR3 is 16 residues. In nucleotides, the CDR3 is TGTGCCAGCAGTTTAAATCTACAGGGGGCCCCCTACGAGCAGTACTTC. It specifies CASSLNLQGAPYEQYF.

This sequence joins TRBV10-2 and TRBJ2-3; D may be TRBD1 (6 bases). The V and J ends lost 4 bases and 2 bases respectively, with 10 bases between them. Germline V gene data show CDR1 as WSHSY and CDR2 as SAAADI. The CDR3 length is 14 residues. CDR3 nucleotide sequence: TGCGCCAGCAGTGGAGGACAGATCACAGATACGCAGTATTTT. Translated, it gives CASSGGQITDTQYF.

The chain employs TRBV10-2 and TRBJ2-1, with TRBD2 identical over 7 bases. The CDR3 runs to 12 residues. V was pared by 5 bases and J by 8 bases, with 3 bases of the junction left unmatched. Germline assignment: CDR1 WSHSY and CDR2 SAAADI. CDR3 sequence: CASSRTSDEQFF. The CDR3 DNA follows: TGCGCCAGCAGTAGAACTAGCGATGAGCAGTTCTTC.

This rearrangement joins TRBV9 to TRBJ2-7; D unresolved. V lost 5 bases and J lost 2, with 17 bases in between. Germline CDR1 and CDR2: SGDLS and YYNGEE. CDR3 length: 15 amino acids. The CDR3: CASSQNPTFTYEQYF. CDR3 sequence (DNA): TGTGCCAGCAGTCAAAACCCGACGTTTACCTACGAGCAGTACTTC.

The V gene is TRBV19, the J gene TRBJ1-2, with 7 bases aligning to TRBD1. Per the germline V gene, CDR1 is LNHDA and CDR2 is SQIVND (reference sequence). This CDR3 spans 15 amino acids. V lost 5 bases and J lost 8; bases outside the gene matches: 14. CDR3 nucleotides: TGTGCCAGTAGTTCCGGAGGAGGGGGCGTACCGGGCTACACCTTC. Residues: CASSSGGGGVPGYTF.

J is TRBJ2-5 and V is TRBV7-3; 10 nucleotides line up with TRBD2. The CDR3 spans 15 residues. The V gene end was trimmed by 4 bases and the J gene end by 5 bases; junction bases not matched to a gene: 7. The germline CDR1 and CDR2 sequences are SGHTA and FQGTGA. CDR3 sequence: CASSSLAGAEETQYF. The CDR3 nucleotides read TGTGCCAGCAGCTCCCTAGCGGGAGCAGAGGAGACCCAGTACTTC.

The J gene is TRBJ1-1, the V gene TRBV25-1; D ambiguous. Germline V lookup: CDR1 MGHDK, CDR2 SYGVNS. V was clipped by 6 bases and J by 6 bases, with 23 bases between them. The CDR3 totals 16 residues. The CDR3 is CASSPHKAGTRAEAFF. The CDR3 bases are TGTGCCAGCAGCCCTCACAAGGCGGGTACGAGGGCTGAAGCTTTCTTT.

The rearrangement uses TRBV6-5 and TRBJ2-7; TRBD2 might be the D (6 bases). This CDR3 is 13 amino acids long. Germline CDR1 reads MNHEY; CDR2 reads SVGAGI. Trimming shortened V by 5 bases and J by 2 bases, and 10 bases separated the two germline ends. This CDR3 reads CASSRTKTYEQYF. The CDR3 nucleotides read TGTGCCAGCAGTCGGACTAAAACCTACGAGCAGTACTTC.

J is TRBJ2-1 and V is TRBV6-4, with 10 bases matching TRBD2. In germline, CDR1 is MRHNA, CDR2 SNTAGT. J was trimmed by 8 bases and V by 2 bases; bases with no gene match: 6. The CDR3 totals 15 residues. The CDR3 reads CASSDAASGSHEQFF. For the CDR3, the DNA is TGTGCCAGCAGTGACGCGGCTAGCGGGAGCCATGAGCAGTTCTTC.